The source of this T cell receptor beta chain is a study of PD-1 blockade in classical Hodgkin lymphoma. In the study overall: A 3 mg/kg intravenous dose of nivolumab was received by patients every 2 weeks.

V dropped 4 bases and J dropped 0 bases, with 13 bases sitting between them. Germline lookup yields CDR1 SGHNT and CDR2 YYREEE (reference sequence). This CDR3 spans 15 amino acids. Concerning this clone itself: Its antigen is unidentified.

Generated by immunoSEQ multiplex PCR, the TCRdb table keeps only in-frame clones and is missing some. The sample has tens of thousands of clones, 82% seen once. General study points: CD4+ TCR diversity, unlike CD8+, rose significantly by C4D1. Patients who initiated nivolumab within 1 year of ASCT were excluded.

Time point: cycle 4 day 1 (C4D1), after six to seven weeks of nivolumab. Relapses following autologous stem cell transplantation were seen in all patients, with brentuximab vedotin exposure varying. The TCR was taken from a human donor with classical Hodgkin lymphoma. The chain carries TRBV5-4 and TRBJ1-1, with D tentatively TRBD1 (5 bases). Sequenced here: peripheral blood mononuclear cells (PBMCs), sampled before the fourth cycle of nivolumab. CDR3 protein: CASSTGGDLNTEAFF. The CDR3 coding sequence is TGTGCCAGCAGCACGGGGGGGGATTTGAACACTGAAGCTTTCTTT.